This T cell receptor beta chain was sequenced for a study of metastatic and nonmetastatic thyroid tumors. Study-wide context: Repertoires from blood and tumor or nodule tissue of malignant and benign thyroid patients were compared.

Authors' analysis steps: Built for papillary thyroid cancer, a distant-metastasis classifier drew on CDR3 differences across clinicopathological groups. TCRdb re-clonotyped the PCR reads via MiXCR. TCRdb, not the authors, supplied the V and J calls. Here the sample spans 12,000 to 15,000 clones, 25% to 35% being singletons. V gave up 5 bases and J gave up 1 base, with 14 bases separating them. In germline, CDR1 is SGHVS, CDR2 FNYEAQ. The CDR3 has 16 amino acids. In its sample, this clone ranks as medium-sized. The antigen is undetermined. Every patient was untreated before thyroid surgery. Findings and caveats of the study: As reported, TCR beta diversity in blood and tumor was significantly higher in malignant thyroid tumors than in benign nodules.

The clonotype comes from a female donor with papillary thyroid cancer or a benign thyroid nodule (not recorded which). Some clones in this sample may be carry-over from other donors' samples. Input material: blood. The chain has TRBV7-6 and TRBJ2-2; no clear D. The CDR3, as DNA: TGTGCCAGCAGCCCCTCCTCGCTCAGGAACACCGGGGAGCTGTTTTTT. Translation gives CASSPSSLRNTGELFF.